The T cell receptor (beta chain) under discussion was sequenced for a study of blood T cell repertoires in COVID-19. How the authors handled the data: Estimated nucleated cell counts came from reference gene primer amplification. Using immunoSEQ multiplex PCR, the repertoire was profiled, and TCRdb retains in-frame clones only, with some absent. That table furnishes V, J and clone size, whereas the DNA furnished D and trimming. This table holds some 87,000 clones, around 81% found once. The CDR3 spans 16 residues. Germline CDR1 is ENHRY and CDR2 is SYGVKD. Trimming removed 6 bases from V and 1 base from J; junction bases left unmatched: 6. In this sample, this clone turned up a few times.

The TCR sequence derives from a woman aged 65 to 85 with active or convalescent COVID-19. The chain carries TRBV10-3 and TRBJ2-2; 9 bases match TRBD2. Sequencing was performed on peripheral blood. Written as DNA, the CDR3 is TGTGCCATCAGAGATAGCGGGAGCAGGAACACCGGGGAGCTGTTTTTT. It codes for CAIRDSGSRNTGELFF.